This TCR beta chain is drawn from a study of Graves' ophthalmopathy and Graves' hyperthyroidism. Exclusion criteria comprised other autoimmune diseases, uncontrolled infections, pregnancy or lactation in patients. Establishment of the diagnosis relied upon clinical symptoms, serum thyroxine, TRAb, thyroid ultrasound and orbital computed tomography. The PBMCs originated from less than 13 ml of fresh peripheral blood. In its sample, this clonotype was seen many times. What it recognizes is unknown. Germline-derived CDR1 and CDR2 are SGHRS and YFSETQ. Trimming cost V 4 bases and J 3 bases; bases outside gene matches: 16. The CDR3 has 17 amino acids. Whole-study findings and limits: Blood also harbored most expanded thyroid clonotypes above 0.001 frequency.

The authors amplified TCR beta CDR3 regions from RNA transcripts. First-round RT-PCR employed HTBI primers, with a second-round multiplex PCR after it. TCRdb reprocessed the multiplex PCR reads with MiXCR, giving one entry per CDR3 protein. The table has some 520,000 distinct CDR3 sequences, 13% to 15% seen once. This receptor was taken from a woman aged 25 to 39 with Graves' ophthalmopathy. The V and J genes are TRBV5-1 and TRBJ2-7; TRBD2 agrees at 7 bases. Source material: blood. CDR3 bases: TGCGCCAGCAGCCCGGGAGGAGGAGCCGCAAGAATCTACGAGCAGTACTTC. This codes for CASSPGGGAARIYEQYF. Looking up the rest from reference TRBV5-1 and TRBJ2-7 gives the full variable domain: KAGVTQTPRYLIKTRGQQVTLSCSPISGHRSVSWYQQTPGQGLQFLFEYFSETQRNKGNFPGRFSGRQFSNSRSEMNVSTLELGDSALYLCASSPGGGAARIYEQYFGPGTRLTVT.